The rows below give T cell receptor beta chains drawn from one sample of a study of OX40 agonist ivuxolimab in advanced cancers. The table came from immunoSEQ multiplex PCR; TCRdb's copy has only in-frame clones and leaves some out. The table has fewer than 25,000 clones, 75% to 90% seen once. The sequencing used CD4+ or CD8+ T cells sorted from blood, collected in a trial of the OX40 agonist ivuxolimab. The receptor set was obtained from an adult with an advanced solid tumor such as melanoma, head and neck, liver or kidney cancer. CDR3s include the opening cysteine and the closing phenylalanine or tryptophan. A D gene is named only where the DNA matches it firmly. Expanded clones are given a class, and other clones once, few, many or no size at all.

TRBV18,TRBJ1-3,-,-,CASSPGSSGNTIYF,TGTGCCAGCTCACCGGGTAGCTCTGGAAACACCATATATTTT
TRBV28,TRBJ2-6,-,-,CASSPRRHSGANVLTF,TGTGCCAGTAGCCCCCGGCGCCACTCTGGGGCCAACGTCCTGACTTTC
TRBV25-1,TRBJ2-3,-,-,CARTRDPTDTQYF,TGTGCCCGAACACGGGACCCCACAGATACGCAGTATTTT
TRBV9,TRBJ1-5,-,-,CASSVGDGRNQPQHF,TGTGCCAGCAGCGTGGGGGACGGGAGGAATCAGCCCCAGCATTTT
TRBV18,TRBJ2-5,-,once,CASSPIDTGTFETQYF,TGTGCCAGCTCACCAATCGATACAGGGACCTTCGAGACCCAGTACTTC
TRBV4-2,TRBJ2-7,TRBD2,-,CASSQELAGDREQYF,TGTGCCAGCAGCCAAGAGCTAGCGGGAGATAGGGAGCAGTACTTC
TRBV30,TRBJ2-7,-,-,CAWSIKSRRSYEQYF,TGTGCCTGGAGTATCAAATCCAGGCGTTCCTACGAGCAGTACTTC
TRBV9,TRBJ2-6,TRBD2,-,CASSVGLAGYSGANVLTF,TGTGCCAGCAGCGTGGGACTAGCGGGCTACTCTGGGGCCAACGTCCTGACTTTC
TRBV7-9,TRBJ1-2,-,-,CASSLGQGYGYTF,TGTGCCAGCAGCTTAGGTCAGGGCTATGGCTACACCTTC
TRBV10-3,TRBJ2-7,TRBD2,-,CAITFSSLAGVEQYF,TGTGCTATTACGTTTTCTTCACTAGCGGGAGTGGAGCAGTACTTC
TRBV5-4,TRBJ2-1,TRBD1,-,CASSSTGGGEQFF,TGTGCCAGCAGCTCGACAGGGGGCGGTGAGCAGTTCTTC
TRBV7-2,TRBJ2-7,TRBD2,-,CASSLMSPSGSLYEQYF,TGTGCCAGCAGCTTAATGAGTCCTAGCGGGAGTCTCTACGAGCAGTACTTC
TRBV11-3,TRBJ2-3,TRBD2,-,CASTYPGLAGGADTQYF,TGTGCCAGCACCTACCCCGGCCTAGCGGGAGGGGCAGATACGCAGTATTTT
TRBV5-6,TRBJ2-5,TRBD2,-,CASSLVAGGRETQYF,TGTGCCAGCAGCTTGGTAGCGGGAGGGAGGGAGACCCAGTACTTC
TRBV20-1,TRBJ2-5,-,-,CSASLEGTQYF,TGCAGTGCTAGTCTAGAAGGGACCCAGTACTTC
TRBV9,TRBJ2-5,-,-,CASSVVAGAPQETQYF,TGTGCCAGCAGCGTAGTGGCAGGGGCCCCGCAAGAGACCCAGTACTTC
TRBV7-3,TRBJ2-7,-,once,CASSPQGGSSYEQYF,TGTGCCAGCAGCCCCCAGGGGGGGAGCTCCTACGAGCAGTACTTC
TRBV30,TRBJ2-2,-,-,CAWSVNRVGTGELFF,TGTGCCTGGAGTGTAAACAGGGTCGGCACCGGGGAGCTGTTTTTT
TRBV28,TRBJ1-3,-,-,CASSNSGNTIYF,TGTGCCAGCAGTAACTCTGGAAACACCATATATTTT
TRBV2,TRBJ1-4,-,-,CASSEFASGEKLFF,TGTGCCAGCAGTGAATTCGCGAGCGGTGAAAAACTGTTTTTT
TRBV19,TRBJ2-7,-,-,CASSSQGKRHEQYF,TGTGCCAGTAGTTCCCAGGGGAAAAGACACGAGCAGTACTTC
TRBV30,TRBJ1-5,TRBD1,-,CAWSSPTGALRAQHF,TGTGCCTGGAGTAGCCCTACAGGGGCACTTAGAGCCCAGCATTTT
TRBV28,TRBJ2-7,TRBD2,few,CASSSLLAEPSYEQYF,TGTGCCAGCAGTTCCCTACTAGCGGAGCCCTCCTACGAGCAGTACTTC
TRBV28,TRBJ1-2,-,-,CASSSGPPVEGYTF,TGTGCCAGCAGTTCTGGACCGCCGGTTGAAGGCTACACCTTC
TRBV6-5,TRBJ2-2,TRBD1,once,CASSYRGQGYTGELFF,TGTGCCAGCAGTTACCGAGGACAGGGGTACACCGGGGAGCTGTTTTTT
TRBV21-1,TRBJ2-7,-,-,CASSKVRLNFYEQYF,TGTGCCAGCAGCAAAGTAAGACTCAACTTCTACGAGCAGTACTTC
TRBV19,TRBJ1-2,-,-,CATGTYSNYGYTF,TGTGCCACCGGGACATATTCTAACTATGGCTACACCTTC
TRBV29-1,TRBJ2-4,TRBD2,once,CSFSSGAKNIQYF,TGCAGCTTCTCTAGCGGGGCCAAAAACATTCAGTACTTC
TRBV27,TRBJ2-1,-,-,CASSFGSLLFTFF,TGTGCCAGCAGTTTTGGCAGCCTTTTATTTACGTTCTTC
TRBV19,TRBJ1-5,-,-,CASKNFDGGAGNQPQHF,TGTGCCAGTAAAAATTTTGATGGGGGCGCAGGCAATCAGCCCCAGCATTTT
TRBV6-4,TRBJ1-1,TRBD1,-,CASSQGAGTEAFF,TGTGCCAGCAGTCAGGGGGCTGGCACTGAAGCTTTCTTT
TRBV29-1,TRBJ2-1,TRBD2,-,CSVQVLAGGGNEQFF,TGCAGCGTTCAGGTACTAGCGGGAGGGGGCAATGAGCAGTTCTTC
TRBV10-1,TRBJ2-4,TRBD1,-,CASSESGQGGIQYF,TGCGCCAGCAGTGAGAGTGGACAGGGAGGCATTCAGTACTTC
TRBV18,TRBJ1-5,TRBD1,-,CASSRTGMDQPQHF,TGTGCCAGCTCTAGGACAGGGATGGATCAGCCCCAGCATTTT
TRBV7-2,TRBJ1-5,-,-,CASSFEGEQPQHF,TGTGCCAGCAGCTTTGAGGGAGAGCAGCCCCAGCATTTT
TRBV5-1,TRBJ1-6,-,-,CASSLEKEGNSSPLHF,TGCGCCAGCAGCTTGGAAAAGGAGGGCAATAGTTCACCCCTCCACTTT
TRBV11-1,TRBJ2-7,-,-,CASSSGLNSYEQYF,TGTGCCAGCAGCTCTGGACTCAACTCCTACGAGCAGTACTTC
TRBV6-1,TRBJ2-5,-,-,CASYTGQKETQYF,TGTGCCAGCTATACCGGACAGAAAGAGACCCAGTACTTC
TRBV6-5,TRBJ1-6,-,-,CASSYSRGGDSPLHF,TGTGCCAGCAGTTACTCGAGAGGGGGGGATTCACCCCTCCACTTT
TRBV7-6,TRBJ2-7,TRBD2,-,CASSLAGGAGYEQYF,TGTGCCAGCAGCTTAGCGGGAGGGGCGGGGTACGAGCAGTACTTC
TRBV30,TRBJ1-5,-,-,CAWSEGGQSLTNNQPQHF,TGTGCCTGGAGTGAAGGGGGACAATCTCTGACCAACAATCAGCCCCAGCATTTT
TRBV11-2,TRBJ1-6,-,-,CASSFGAGNSPLHF,TGTGCCAGCAGCTTTGGGGCAGGTAATTCACCCCTCCACTTT
TRBV5-4,TRBJ2-5,TRBD2,-,CASSERLAGQETQYF,TGTGCCAGCAGCGAGCGACTAGCGGGGCAAGAGACCCAGTACTTC
TRBV6-5,TRBJ1-1,-,few,CASSYGAGVGTEAFF,TGTGCCAGCAGTTACGGGGCGGGGGTTGGCACTGAAGCTTTCTTT
TRBV5-5,TRBJ1-5,-,-,CASSSAGGNQPQHF,TGTGCCAGCAGCTCTGCGGGGGGGAATCAGCCCCAGCATTTT
TRBV6-1,TRBJ1-5,-,-,CASSDAGGRGNQPQHF,TGTGCCAGCAGTGACGCGGGGGGACGCGGCAATCAGCCCCAGCATTTT
TRBV27,TRBJ1-5,-,-,CASSLEAINQPQHF,TGTGCCAGCAGCCTAGAGGCTATCAATCAGCCCCAGCATTTT
TRBV7-2,TRBJ2-2,-,-,CASSLGGGFSGELFF,TGTGCCAGCAGCTTAGGTGGTGGTTTCAGCGGGGAGCTGTTTTTT
TRBV15,TRBJ2-7,TRBD1,-,CATSRDPGQGFEQYF,TGTGCCACCAGCAGAGATCCGGGACAGGGGTTCGAGCAGTACTTC
TRBV29-1,TRBJ2-3,-,once,CSVHGGWTDTQYF,TGCAGCGTTCACGGGGGCTGGACAGATACGCAGTATTTT
TRBV5-5,TRBJ2-5,-,-,CASSFSGLGETQYF,TGTGCCAGCAGCTTCTCAGGGCTTGGGGAGACCCAGTACTTC
TRBV5-1,TRBJ2-1,TRBD2,-,CASSSTSASYNEQFF,TGCGCCAGCAGCTCGACTAGCGCCTCCTACAATGAGCAGTTCTTC
TRBV11-2,TRBJ1-4,TRBD1,-,CASSPQDRGREKLFF,TGTGCCAGCAGCCCCCAGGACAGGGGACGGGAAAAACTGTTTTTT
TRBV13,TRBJ1-3,TRBD1,-,CASSGRDSLSGNTIYF,TGTGCCAGCAGCGGAAGGGACAGCCTCTCTGGAAACACCATATATTTT
TRBV5-1,TRBJ2-6,-,few,CASRTSSGANVLTF,TGCGCCAGCAGAACAAGCTCTGGGGCCAACGTCCTGACTTTC
TRBV5-1,TRBJ2-7,TRBD2,once,CASSLGTRSGDEQYF,TGCGCCAGCAGCTTGGGGACTAGAAGTGGCGACGAGCAGTACTTC
TRBV25-1,TRBJ1-4,-,-,CASSESGLRGEKLFF,TGTGCCAGCAGTGAATCCGGGCTACGAGGTGAAAAACTGTTTTTT